The T cell receptor (beta chain) under discussion was sequenced for a study of blood T cell repertoires in COVID-19. Enrollment of patients from Seattle took place during active infection, with longitudinal follow-up. Sequencing used immunoSEQ multiplex PCR; TCRdb keeps in-frame clones, though not all of them. The table lists about 310,000 clones, almost 90% of them singletons. V was cut by 5 bases and J by 0 bases, with 8 bases left in between. This CDR3 is built from 14 residues. CDR1 and CDR2 (germline): MNHEY, SMNVEV (reference sequence). This receptor was identified in a woman in her 30s with COVID-19, enrolled during active disease. This chain connects TRBV27 to TRBJ1-5, with D unclear. What was sequenced was peripheral blood. The CDR3 DNA reads TGTGCCAGCAGTCCCGCGTATAGCAATCAGCCCCAGCATTTT. Encoded protein: CASSPAYSNQPQHF.